This TCR beta chain was captured by sequencing in a study of shared clonotypes between healthy human individuals. Overall study: For every donor, three CD4 naive, three CD4 memory, two CD8 naive and one CD8 memory plates were used.

Trimming cost V 3 bases and J 0 bases, with 13 bases left between them. This CDR3 contains 16 residues. Per the germline V gene, CDR1 is SGHTS and CDR2 is YDEGEE. General study findings and limits: Approximately 5% was the fraction of naive CD4 clonotypes found shared across a few donors. Deeper or shallower sequencing was expected to change how clonotypes are shared among donors.

The count of this clone is one. Its antigen is not identified. The donors, all of them Caucasian adults, lived in Nashville, Tennessee. Repertoires were generated with immunoSEQ multiplex PCR, while TCRdb's copy carries only in-frame clones and drops some. The data contain 2 million to 2.5 million clones, 93% of them singletons. The sequence came from a man aged 18 to 29 in good health. Some clones in this sample may be carry-over from other donors' samples. The rearrangement joins TRBV5-8 to TRBJ2-1; D perhaps matches TRBD2 (5 bases). Input material: naive CD4+ T cells from PBMCs. Subset reported: CD45RA+ positively selected. This CDR3 reads CASSSFGLSSYNEQFF. The DNA of the CDR3 is TGTGCCAGCAGCTCGTTTGGACTTAGCTCCTACAATGAGCAGTTCTTC.